Given below is one T cell receptor (beta chain) in context. Repertoires were generated with immunoSEQ multiplex PCR, while TCRdb's copy carries only in-frame clones and drops some. The profile shows some 2,100,000 clones, almost 96% of them singletons. The CDR3 has 14 amino acids. Looked up from germline, CDR1 is ENHRY and CDR2 is SYGVKD. V was shortened by 0 bases and J by 0 bases, with 3 bases between the two germline ends. This sample was taken from a study of shared clonotypes between healthy human individuals. All of the donors resided in Nashville, Tennessee, and each was a Caucasian adult. A CD45RA+ naive subset and a CD45RA-negative memory subset were split from CD4+ cells.

The chain carries TRBV10-3 and TRBJ2-1; D remains unclear. Sequenced sample: naive CD4+ T cells sorted from blood. Specified subset: CD45RA+ positively selected. This clonotype originated in a man aged 18 to 29 in good health. CDR3 sequence (DNA): TGTGCCATCAGTGAGTCCGACTCCTACAATGAGCAGTTCTTC. This gives the protein CAISESDSYNEQFF.